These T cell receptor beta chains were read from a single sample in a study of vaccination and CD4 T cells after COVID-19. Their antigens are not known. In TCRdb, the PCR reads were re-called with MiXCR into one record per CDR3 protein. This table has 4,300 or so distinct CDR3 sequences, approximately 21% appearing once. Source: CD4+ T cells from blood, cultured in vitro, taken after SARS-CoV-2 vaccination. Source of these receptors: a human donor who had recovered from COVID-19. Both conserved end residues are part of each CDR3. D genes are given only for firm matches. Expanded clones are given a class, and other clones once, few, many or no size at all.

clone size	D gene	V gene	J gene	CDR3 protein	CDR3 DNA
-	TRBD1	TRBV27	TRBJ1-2	CASSLSTGDYGYTF	TGTGCCAGCAGTCTTTCGACAGGGGACTATGGCTACACCTTC
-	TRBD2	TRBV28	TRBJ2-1	CASKSSGGAHNEQFF	TGTGCCAGTAAGAGTAGCGGGGGGGCCCACAATGAGCAGTTCTTC
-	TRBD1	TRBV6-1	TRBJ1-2	CASSQGGGRGLKGYTF	TGTGCCAGCAGCCAAGGTGGGGGCAGGGGGCTGAAGGGCTACACCTTC
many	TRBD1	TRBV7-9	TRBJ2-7	CASSLGETRTGLTYEQYF	TGTGCCAGCAGCTTAGGTGAGACTAGGACAGGGCTGACCTACGAGCAGTACTTC
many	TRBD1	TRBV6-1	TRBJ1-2	CASRTGQNFYGYTF	TGTGCCAGCAGAACGGGACAGAACTTCTATGGCTACACCTTC
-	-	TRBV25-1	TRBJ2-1	CASSEGGTYNEQFF	TGTGCCAGCAGTGAGGGTGGCACCTACAATGAGCAGTTCTTC
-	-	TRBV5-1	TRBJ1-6	CASSLDRVRSPLHF	TGCGCCAGCAGCTTGGACAGGGTACGTTCACCCCTCCACTTT
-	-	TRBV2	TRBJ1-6	CASSGFGTPLHF	TGTGCCAGCAGTGGTTTCGGGACACCCCTCCACTTT
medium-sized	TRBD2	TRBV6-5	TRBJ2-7	CASSYSGLSGAAYEQYF	TGTGCCAGCAGTTACTCTGGACTAAGCGGGGCTGCCTACGAGCAGTACTTC
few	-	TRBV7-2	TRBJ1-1	CASSDLLNTEAFF	TGTGCCAGCAGCGACCTATTGAACACTGAAGCTTTCTTT
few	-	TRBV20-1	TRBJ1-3	CSASIGGGGNTIYF	TGCAGTGCTAGTATAGGGGGTGGTGGAAACACCATATATTTT
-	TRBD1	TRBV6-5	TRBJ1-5	CASSFRGESNQPQHF	TGTGCCAGCAGTTTCAGGGGGGAGAGCAATCAGCCCCAGCATTTT
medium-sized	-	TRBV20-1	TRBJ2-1	CSARDHWQGSNEQFF	TGCAGTGCTAGAGATCATTGGCAGGGCTCCAATGAGCAGTTCTTC
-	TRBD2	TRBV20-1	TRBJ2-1	CSARVGGGAYNEQFF	TGCAGTGCTAGAGTTGGGGGGGGGGCCTACAATGAGCAGTTCTTC
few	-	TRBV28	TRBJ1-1	CASSPPGVATNTEAFF	TGTGCCAGCAGTCCCCCGGGGGTTGCAACGAACACTGAAGCTTTCTTT
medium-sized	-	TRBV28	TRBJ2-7	CASGSVGGGYEQYF	TGTGCCAGTGGCTCTGTAGGGGGGGGCTACGAGCAGTACTTC
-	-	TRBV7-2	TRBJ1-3	CASSLVPARSGNTIYF	TGTGCCAGCAGCTTAGTTCCAGCGCGCTCTGGAAACACCATATATTTT
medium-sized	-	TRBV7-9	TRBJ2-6	CASSIRQTSGANVLTF	TGTGCCAGCAGCATCCGACAGACCTCTGGGGCCAACGTCCTGACTTTC
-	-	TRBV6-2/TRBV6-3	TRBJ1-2	CASSYRQEGSYGYTF	TGTGCCAGCAGTTATCGTCAGGAAGGTAGCTATGGCTACACCTTC
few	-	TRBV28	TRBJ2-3	CASKSGFSTDTQYF	TGTGCCAGCAAGAGCGGATTTAGCACAGATACGCAGTATTTT
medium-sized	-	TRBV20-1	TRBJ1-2	CSAHKTGLYGYTF	TGCAGTGCTCACAAAACAGGGCTCTATGGCTACACCTTC
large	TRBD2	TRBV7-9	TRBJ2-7	CASSLSAGGGSLSYEQYF	TGTGCCAGCAGCTTGAGTGCTGGCGGGGGGTCTCTATCCTACGAGCAGTACTTC
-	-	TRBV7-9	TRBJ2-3	CASSWFGAGTDTQYF	TGTGCCAGCAGCTGGTTTGGGGCTGGCACAGATACGCAGTATTTT
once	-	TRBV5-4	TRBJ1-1	CASSFSPGEGAFF	TGTGCCAGCAGCTTCTCTCCCGGTGAGGGAGCTTTCTTT
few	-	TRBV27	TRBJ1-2	CASSTLGAGYGYTF	TGTGCCAGCAGCACCTTGGGGGCGGGCTATGGCTACACCTTC
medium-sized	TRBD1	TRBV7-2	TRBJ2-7	CASSTDRLYEQYF	TGTGCCAGCAGCACGGACAGGCTCTACGAGCAGTACTTC
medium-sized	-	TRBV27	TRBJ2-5	CASSLKGLQQETQYF	TGTGCCAGCAGTTTGAAGGGGCTGCAACAAGAGACCCAGTACTTC
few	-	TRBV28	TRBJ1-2	CASSLNRGVGGYTF	TGTGCCAGCAGTTTAAACCGCGGGGTCGGGGGCTACACCTTC
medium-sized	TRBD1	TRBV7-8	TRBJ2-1	CASSSQGAGEQFF	TGTGCCAGCAGCTCACAGGGGGCGGGCGAGCAGTTCTTC
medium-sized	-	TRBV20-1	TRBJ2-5	CSADSRQETQYF	TGCAGTGCAGATAGCCGGCAAGAGACCCAGTACTTC
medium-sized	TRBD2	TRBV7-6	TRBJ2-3	CASSLMAGGVRDTQYF	TGTGCCAGCAGCTTAATGGCGGGGGGCGTAAGGGATACGCAGTATTTT
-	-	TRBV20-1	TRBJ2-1	CSARVLPRQELPSYNEQFF	TGCAGTGCTAGAGTATTGCCGAGACAGGAACTACCCTCCTACAATGAGCAGTTCTTC
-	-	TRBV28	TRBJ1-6	CASSSGSGSPLHF	TGTGCCAGCAGTTCTGGATCGGGTTCACCCCTCCACTTT
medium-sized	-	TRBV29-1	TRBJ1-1	CSANIQVEAFF	TGCAGCGCTAACATACAGGTTGAAGCTTTCTTT
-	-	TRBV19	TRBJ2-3	CASSAGTARPTDTQYF	TGTGCCAGTAGTGCCGGGACTGCAAGACCCACAGATACGCAGTATTTT
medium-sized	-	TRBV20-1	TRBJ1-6	CSARGKGEGVSYNSPLHF	TGCAGTGCTAGAGGAAAGGGGGAAGGGGTCTCCTATAATTCACCCCTCCACTTT
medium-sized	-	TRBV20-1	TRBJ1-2	CSASPQGYGYTF	TGCAGTGCTAGCCCCCAGGGTTATGGCTACACCTTC
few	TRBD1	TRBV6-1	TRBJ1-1	CASSETGGDTEAFF	TGTGCCAGCAGTGAAACAGGGGGTGATACTGAAGCTTTCTTT
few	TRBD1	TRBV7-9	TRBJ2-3	CASRSTGGSTDTQYF	TGTGCCAGCAGGTCGACAGGGGGAAGCACAGATACGCAGTATTTT
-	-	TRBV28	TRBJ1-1	CASSSITPNTEAFF	TGTGCCAGCAGTTCAATAACCCCGAACACTGAAGCTTTCTTT
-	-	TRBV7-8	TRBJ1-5	CASSLDSFGGRQPQHF	TGTGCCAGCAGCTTAGATTCGTTTGGGGGACGGCAGCCCCAGCATTTT
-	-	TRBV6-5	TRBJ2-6	CASSYYVSGYESGANVLTF	TGTGCCAGCAGTTACTATGTGTCAGGCTATGAATCTGGGGCCAACGTCCTGACTTTC
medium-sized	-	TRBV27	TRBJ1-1	CASSSPSVNTEAFF	TGTGCCAGCAGTTCCCCCTCAGTGAACACTGAAGCTTTCTTT
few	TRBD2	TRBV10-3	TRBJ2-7	CATTQWTSGSTYEQYF	TGTGCCACCACCCAATGGACTAGCGGGTCCACCTACGAGCAGTACTTC
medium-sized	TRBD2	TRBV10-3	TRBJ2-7	CAISESGGGKQYF	TGTGCCATCAGTGAGTCGGGCGGGGGAAAGCAGTACTTC
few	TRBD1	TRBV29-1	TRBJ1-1	CSARGQAGHHGAFF	TGCAGCGCGCGAGGACAGGCCGGCCACCATGGGGCTTTCTTT